The entry below gives a single T cell receptor (beta chain) sequence along with its context. The antigen is unknown. A much larger clone lies a single base off, so this may be a read error. The sample comes from a study of tumor-infiltrating lymphocytes in primary liver carcinoma. Study results and caveats: Paired tumor-adjacent and tumor-blood samples overlapped less than tumor region pairs did. Bulk unsorted material prevented CD4+ and CD8+ repertoire comparison.

A primer matching the constant region was used to make TCR beta cDNA from approximately 0.45 ug of total RNA. Three-round nested multiplex PCR performed with slightly modified ARM-PCR produced the TCR beta libraries. The study ran its first two PCR rounds for roughly 11 cycles each, using TRBV1-TRBV30 forward primers and a C-beta reverse primer. Using its own MiXCR run on the multiplex PCR reads, TCRdb lists one record per CDR3 protein. The sample contains about 320,000 distinct CDR3 sequences, more than 55% of which appear only once. Both blood RNA, taken from unsorted whole blood, and germline DNA were extracted. The CDR3 contains 17 residues. J was trimmed by 0 bases and V by 8 bases; bases with no gene match: 10. Germline values: CDR1 MGHRA, CDR2 YSYEKL.

V gene TRBV4-1 combines with J gene TRBJ2-6; 7 bases fit TRBD1. The sequence derives from a woman in her 30s with primary liver carcinoma and hepatitis B virus infection. Sequenced input: peripheral blood. CDR3 protein: CASGLRTGDSGANVLTF. The CDR3 DNA sequence: TGCGCCAGCGGCCTAAGGACAGGCGACTCTGGGGCCAACGTCCTGACTTTC.